This is a list of T cell receptor beta chains from one sample in a study of blood T cell repertoires in COVID-19. Sequencing used immunoSEQ multiplex PCR; TCRdb keeps in-frame clones, though not all of them. Of roughly 76,000 clones in the sample, 70% to 75% are singletons; the top ten hold approximately 21%. Material: peripheral blood. Receptor source: a man between 65 and 79 years old with acute or convalescent COVID-19. CDR3s include the opening cysteine and the closing phenylalanine or tryptophan. Each record gives: CDR3 DNA, CDR3 protein, J gene, V gene, D gene, clone size. A D gene is named only where the DNA matches it firmly. The size of a clone is reported for some rows only, either as once, few or many, or as a class for expanded clones.

TGTGCCAGCAAGATGGACAGGGCTAGCTACGAGCAGTACTTC CASKMDRASYEQYF TRBJ2-7 TRBV5-5 TRBD1 few
TGTGCCAGCAGCTTAAGGCGGGAGAACACCGGGGAGCTGTTTTTT CASSLRRENTGELFF TRBJ2-2 TRBV7-8 NA NA
TGTGCCAGCAGCTTAGTCAGAGGGCTAGCGGGAGATACGCAGTATTTT CASSLVRGLAGDTQYF TRBJ2-3 TRBV7-2 TRBD2 once
TGTGCCAGCAGCCAGGGACTAGCGGGATCCGGGGCAGATACGCAGTATTTT CASSQGLAGSGADTQYF TRBJ2-3 TRBV7-9 TRBD2 NA
TGCGCCAGCAGCTTGAGCGGAAATGAAAAACTGTTTTTT CASSLSGNEKLFF TRBJ1-4 TRBV5-1 NA NA
TGTGCCATCAGTGCAGGGGTGCCGACACAAGCCAAAAACATTCAGTACTTC CAISAGVPTQAKNIQYF TRBJ2-4 TRBV10-3 NA NA
TGTGCCAGCAGGATGACAGGGGCGAACACCGGGGAGCTGTTTTTT CASRMTGANTGELFF TRBJ2-2 TRBV5-6 TRBD1 NA
TGCGCCAGCAGCCAAGACTGGAACGGGGAGACCCAGTACTTC CASSQDWNGETQYF TRBJ2-5 TRBV4-3 NA few
TGCGCCAGCAGCTTGGGAGGAGTTCGCTCACCCCTCCACTTT CASSLGGVRSPLHF TRBJ1-6 TRBV5-1 NA NA
TGTGCCAGCAGCTTAGGTCTAGCGGGAGGGATGGAGACCCAGTACTTC CASSLGLAGGMETQYF TRBJ2-5 TRBV7-6 TRBD2 NA
TGTGCCAGCAGCTTATTACGGGGCACTGAAGCTTTCTTT CASSLLRGTEAFF TRBJ1-1 TRBV11-1 NA NA